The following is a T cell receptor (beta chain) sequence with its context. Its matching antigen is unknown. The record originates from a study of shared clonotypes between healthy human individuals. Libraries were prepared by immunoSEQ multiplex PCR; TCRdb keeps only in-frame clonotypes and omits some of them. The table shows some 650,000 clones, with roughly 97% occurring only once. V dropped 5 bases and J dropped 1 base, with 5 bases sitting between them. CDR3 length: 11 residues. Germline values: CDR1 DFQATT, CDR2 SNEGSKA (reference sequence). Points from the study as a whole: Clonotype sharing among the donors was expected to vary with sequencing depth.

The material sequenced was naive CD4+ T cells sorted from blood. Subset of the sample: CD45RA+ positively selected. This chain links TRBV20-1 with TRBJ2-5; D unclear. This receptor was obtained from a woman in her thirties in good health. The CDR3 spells CSAYRQETQYF. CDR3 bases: TGCAGTGCTTACCGCCAAGAGACCCAGTACTTC.